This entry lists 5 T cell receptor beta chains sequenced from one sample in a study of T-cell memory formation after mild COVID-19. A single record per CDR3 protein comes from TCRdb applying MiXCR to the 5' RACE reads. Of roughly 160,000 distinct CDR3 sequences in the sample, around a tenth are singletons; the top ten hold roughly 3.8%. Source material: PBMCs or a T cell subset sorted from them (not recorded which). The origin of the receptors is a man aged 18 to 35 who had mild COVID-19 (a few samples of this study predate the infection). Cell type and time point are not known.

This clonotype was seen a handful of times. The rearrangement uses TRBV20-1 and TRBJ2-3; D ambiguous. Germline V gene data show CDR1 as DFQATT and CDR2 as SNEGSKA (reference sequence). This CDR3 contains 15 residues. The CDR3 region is CRGFSVGVGTDTQYF. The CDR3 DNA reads TGCAGAGGCTTTTCAGTAGGTGTCGGCACAGATACGCAGTATTTT.

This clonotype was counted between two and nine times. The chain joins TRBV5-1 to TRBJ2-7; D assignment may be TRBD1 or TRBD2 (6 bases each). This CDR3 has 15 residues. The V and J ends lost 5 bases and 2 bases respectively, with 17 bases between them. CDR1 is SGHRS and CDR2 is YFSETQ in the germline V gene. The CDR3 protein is CASSWGAGEAYEQYV. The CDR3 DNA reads TGCGCCAGCAGTTGGGGGGCAGGGGAGGCCTACGAGCAGTACGTC.

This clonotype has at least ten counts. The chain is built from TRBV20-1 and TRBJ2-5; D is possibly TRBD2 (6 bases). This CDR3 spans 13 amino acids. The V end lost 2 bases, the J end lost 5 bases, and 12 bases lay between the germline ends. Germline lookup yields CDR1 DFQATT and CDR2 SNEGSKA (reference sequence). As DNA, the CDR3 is TGCAGTGCTAGACGCGGAGGGCGGGAGACCCAGTACTTC. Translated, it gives CSARRGGRETQYF.

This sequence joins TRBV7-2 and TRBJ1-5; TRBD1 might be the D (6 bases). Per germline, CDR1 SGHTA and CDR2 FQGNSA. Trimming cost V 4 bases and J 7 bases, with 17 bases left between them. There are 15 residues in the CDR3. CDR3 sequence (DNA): TGTGCCAGCAGCTCCCAAGGGGGGTCCGAACAGCCCCAGCATTTT. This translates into CASSSQGGSEQPQHF.

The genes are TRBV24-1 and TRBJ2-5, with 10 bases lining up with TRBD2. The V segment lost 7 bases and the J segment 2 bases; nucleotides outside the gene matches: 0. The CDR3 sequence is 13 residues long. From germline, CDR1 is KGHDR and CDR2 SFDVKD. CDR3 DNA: TGTGCCACCAGGACTAGCGGGCAAGAGACCCAGTACTTC. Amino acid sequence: CATRTSGQETQYF.